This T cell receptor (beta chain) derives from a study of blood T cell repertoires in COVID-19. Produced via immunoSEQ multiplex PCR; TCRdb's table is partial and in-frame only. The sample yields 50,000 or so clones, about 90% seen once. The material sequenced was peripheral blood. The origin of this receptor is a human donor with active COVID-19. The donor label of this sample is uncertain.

For the CDR3, the DNA is TGTGCCAGCAGCAGAAATCTGGGCGACCACGAGCAGTACTTC. Translated: CASSRNLGDHEQYF. The chain links TRBV6-4 to TRBJ2-7; D is ambiguous. The CDR3 spans 14 residues. The ends were cut back, 6 bases at V and 5 bases at J, with 17 bases in the middle. Germline V gene sequence: CDR1 MRHNA, CDR2 SNTAGT.